These T cell receptor beta chains were read from a single sample in a study of early T cells in non-severe SARS-CoV-2 infection. TCRdb itself ran the 5' RACE reads through MiXCR, one entry per CDR3 protein. The sample carries fewer than 80,000 distinct CDR3 sequences, 4% to 6% recorded once. The sample in question was whole blood, obtained at baseline. Receptors originate from an adult who was a healthcare worker with PCR-confirmed SARS-CoV-2 infection or an uninfected control (not recorded which). The donor label of this sample is uncertain. Both conserved end residues are part of each CDR3. The order of the fields is J gene, D gene, clone size, V gene, CDR3 DNA, CDR3 protein. D genes are given only for firm matches. Rows give clone size only sometimes, using once, few, many, or a class for an expanded clone.

TRBJ2-5 | TRBD2 | many | TRBV6-2/TRBV6-3 | TGTGCCAGCAGCCTCCGACTAGCGGGAGACCAAGAGACCCAGTACTTC | CASSLRLAGDQETQYF
TRBJ1-6 | TRBD1 | many | TRBV27 | TGTGCCAGCAGTCTGGACAGGGTGAATTCACCCCTCCACTTT | CASSLDRVNSPLHF
TRBJ1-5 | . | many | TRBV20-1 | TGCAGTGCTGGGATCAGGGGTACTCAGCCCCAGCATTTT | CSAGIRGTQPQHF
TRBJ2-1 | . | many | TRBV24-1 | TGTGCCACCAGTGATTGGCTGGGGAACAATGAGCAGTTCTTC | CATSDWLGNNEQFF
TRBJ1-5 | . | few | TRBV20-1 | TGCAGTGCTAGAGGGTTTGGTAGCAATCAGCCCCAGCATTTT | CSARGFGSNQPQHF
TRBJ2-7 | TRBD1 | many | TRBV27 | TGTGCCAGCAGTTCCCCAGGACAGGGGAGTTCCGAGCAGTACTTC | CASSSPGQGSSEQYF
TRBJ2-2 | TRBD1 | . | TRBV11-2 | TGTGCCAGCAGTCGGGACAGGGCGAACACCGGGGAGCTGTTTTTT | CASSRDRANTGELFF
TRBJ1-5 | . | few | TRBV15 | TGTGCCACCAGCAGAGATAAGGGAGATAATCAGCCCCAGCATTTT | CATSRDKGDNQPQHF
TRBJ1-5 | TRBD1 | . | TRBV7-9 | TGTGCCAGCAGCACGTCAACAGGGGACCAGCCCCAGCATTTT | CASSTSTGDQPQHF
TRBJ2-7 | TRBD2 | . | TRBV7-8 | TGTGCCAGCAGTGAGACTAGCGGGGCTTCCTACGAGCAGTACTTC | CASSETSGASYEQYF
TRBJ2-7 | . | . | TRBV18 | TGTGCCAGCTCACCTCCGGACAGAACCTACGAGCAGTACTTC | CASSPPDRTYEQYF
TRBJ1-2 | TRBD1 | many | TRBV5-1 | TGCGCCAGCAGCCGGGACAGTTCTAACTATGGCTACACCTTC | CASSRDSSNYGYTF
TRBJ2-3 | . | many | TRBV7-2 | TGTGCCAGCAGCCTAGACCTGTCCCTGAGGACGGATACGCAGTATTTT | CASSLDLSLRTDTQYF
TRBJ2-1 | TRBD2 | . | TRBV7-8 | TGTGCCAGCAGCTCGCTAGCGGGGGGCACCAATTACAATGAGCAGTTCTTC | CASSSLAGGTNYNEQFF
TRBJ1-6 | . | few | TRBV3-1 | TGTGCCAGCAGCCAAGCGGTCAACCTCTATAATTCACCCCTCCACTTT | CASSQAVNLYNSPLHF
TRBJ2-5 | TRBD1 | . | TRBV11-3 | TGTGCCAGCAGCCCAGGGACAGGGGGCTTCCAAGAGACCCAGTACTTC | CASSPGTGGFQETQYF
TRBJ2-3 | . | . | TRBV2 | TGTGCCAGCAGTGAAGCGGACACCTTACAGTATTTT | CASSEADTLQYF
TRBJ2-2 | . | . | TRBV2 | TGTGCCACCTCAGATTACAGTAACACCGGGGAGCTGTTTTTT | CATSDYSNTGELFF
TRBJ2-3 | TRBD2 | few | TRBV28 | TGTGCCAGCAGTCCCCCCCCCAGCGGGGGAGACTATTTCACAGATACGCAGTATTTT | CASSPPPSGGDYFTDTQYF
TRBJ2-7 | TRBD1 | . | TRBV6-1 | TGTGCCAGCAGTTACTTTACAGGGGGGTCCGAGCAGTACTTC | CASSYFTGGSEQYF
TRBJ2-4 | . | few | TRBV18 | TGTGCCAGCTCACCACCTCGTGCCCTAGCCAAAAACATTCAGTACTTC | CASSPPRALAKNIQYF
TRBJ1-5 | . | . | TRBV20-1 | TGCAGTGCTAGAGCAGACGGGAATCGCCTCCAGCCCCAGCATTTT | CSARADGNRLQPQHF